This TCR beta chain was identified in a study of blood T cell repertoires in COVID-19. Study-level background: From the United States, Italy and Spain came samples of acute and convalescent COVID-19. In each case, the material was cDNA or gDNA derived from T cells, B-cell-depleted T cells, or PBMCs.

Germline V lookup: CDR1 MNHNS, CDR2 SASEGT. The CDR3 runs to 13 residues. Trimming cost V 2 bases and J 7 bases, with 11 bases left between them. The authors' processing: Amplification with reference gene primers provided the estimates of nucleated cell counts. Repertoires were generated with immunoSEQ multiplex PCR, while TCRdb's copy carries only in-frame clones and drops some. Clone size and the V and J calls come from that table; the DNA yielded D and trimming. The repertoire includes roughly 73,000 clones, nearly 85% of them detected once, and roughly 2% sits in the top ten. The rearrangement links TRBV6-1 to TRBJ1-2, with D possibly TRBD1 on 6 matching bases. The sample was peripheral blood. This clonotype originated in a woman aged 60-75 years with acute or convalescent COVID-19. In DNA form, the CDR3 reads TGTGCCAGCAGTGAAAGGACAGTAAGTGGCTACACCTTC. Encoded protein: CASSERTVSGYTF.